The rows below give T cell receptor beta chains drawn from one sample of a study of CD8 T cells in ankylosing spondylitis. TCRdb recomputed calls from the 5' RACE reads with MiXCR, one row per CDR3 protein. Here the sample spans 200,000 to 250,000 distinct CDR3 sequences, over 9.5% being singletons. The specimen was blood, either unsorted or a sorted T cell fraction (not recorded which). These TCRs come from a male donor with ankylosing spondylitis or in good health (not recorded which). CDR3s include the opening cysteine and the closing phenylalanine or tryptophan. Each record gives: V gene, D gene, clone size, J gene, CDR3 DNA, CDR3 protein. D genes are given only for firm matches. Only some rows state a clone size, as once, few, many or a class for expanded clones.

V gene: TRBV3-1; D gene: .; clone size: many; J gene: TRBJ2-3; CDR3 DNA: TGTGCCAGCAGCCAACACCTCACCACTAGCACAGATACGCAGTATTTT; CDR3 protein: CASSQHLTTSTDTQYF
V gene: TRBV29-1; D gene: .; clone size: many; J gene: TRBJ2-1; CDR3 DNA: TGCAGCGTTGGCCTATACAATGAGCAGTTCTTC; CDR3 protein: CSVGLYNEQFF
V gene: TRBV10-3; D gene: .; clone size: .; J gene: TRBJ1-2; CDR3 DNA: TGTGCCATCGGGGATACCCTTAACTATGGCTACACCTTC; CDR3 protein: CAIGDTLNYGYTF
V gene: TRBV12-3/TRBV12-4; D gene: TRBD1; clone size: many; J gene: TRBJ1-5; CDR3 DNA: TGTGCCAGCAGTTTGGGACAGGCAAACAATCAGCCCCAGCATTTT; CDR3 protein: CASSLGQANNQPQHF
V gene: TRBV28; D gene: .; clone size: .; J gene: TRBJ2-3; CDR3 DNA: TGTGCCAGCAGACTAGGGGGGGGGCAAAATACGCAGTATTTT; CDR3 protein: CASRLGGGQNTQYF
V gene: TRBV29-1; D gene: .; clone size: many; J gene: TRBJ2-3; CDR3 DNA: TGCAGCGTTGATTTCCCCAGAGATACGCAGTATTTT; CDR3 protein: CSVDFPRDTQYF
V gene: TRBV7-2; D gene: .; clone size: many; J gene: TRBJ2-5; CDR3 DNA: TGTGCCAGCAGCAGGACTAACCAAGAGACCCAGTACTTC; CDR3 protein: CASSRTNQETQYF
V gene: TRBV20-1; D gene: TRBD2; clone size: .; J gene: TRBJ2-7; CDR3 DNA: TGCAGTGGGAGAGGGAGGGGCCTCCCCTACGAGCAGTACTTC; CDR3 protein: CSGRGRGLPYEQYF
V gene: TRBV29-1; D gene: .; clone size: many; J gene: TRBJ2-1; CDR3 DNA: TGCAGCGTTGGACCTTACAATGAGCAGTTCTTC; CDR3 protein: CSVGPYNEQFF
V gene: TRBV7-2; D gene: TRBD2; clone size: many; J gene: TRBJ2-5; CDR3 DNA: TGTGCCAGCAGGCATCGACTAGCGGGGGGATCACAAGAGACCCAGTACTTC; CDR3 protein: CASRHRLAGGSQETQYF
V gene: TRBV5-1; D gene: .; clone size: many; J gene: TRBJ2-2; CDR3 DNA: TGCGCCAGCTCCTCCTCCGGGGGACCGACGAACACCGGGGAGCTGTTTTTT; CDR3 protein: CASSSSGGPTNTGELFF
V gene: TRBV5-1; D gene: TRBD1; clone size: many; J gene: TRBJ2-5; CDR3 DNA: TGCGCCAGCAGCTTCAGGGGACAGTTATTCCAAGAGACCCAGTACTTC; CDR3 protein: CASSFRGQLFQETQYF
V gene: TRBV29-1; D gene: .; clone size: .; J gene: TRBJ1-1; CDR3 DNA: TGCAGCGTTGAAGGCCCATCTGGTAACACTGAAGCTTTCTTT; CDR3 protein: CSVEGPSGNTEAFF
V gene: TRBV20-1; D gene: TRBD1; clone size: many; J gene: TRBJ1-2; CDR3 DNA: TGCAGTGCTAGAGAACCCGGGACAGGGGATGGCTACACCTTC; CDR3 protein: CSAREPGTGDGYTF
V gene: TRBV4-2; D gene: .; clone size: .; J gene: TRBJ2-2; CDR3 DNA: TGTGCCAGCAGCCAGGAGGAGCGGAGCTCCACCGGGGAGCTGTTTTTT; CDR3 protein: CASSQEERSSTGELFF
V gene: TRBV5-1; D gene: .; clone size: few; J gene: TRBJ2-3; CDR3 DNA: TGCGCCAGCAGCCAATCCGACCCTGGGGACACAGATACGCAGTATTTT; CDR3 protein: CASSQSDPGDTDTQYF
V gene: TRBV11-2; D gene: TRBD2; clone size: many; J gene: TRBJ2-3; CDR3 DNA: TGTGCCAGCAGCTTAGCGGCTGGGGGGGGCACAGATACGCAGTATTTT; CDR3 protein: CASSLAAGGGTDTQYF
V gene: TRBV7-2; D gene: TRBD1; clone size: .; J gene: TRBJ1-6; CDR3 DNA: TGTGCCAGCAGCTCGGGGCAGGGGGCGCTTAATTCACCCCTCCACTTT; CDR3 protein: CASSSGQGALNSPLHF
V gene: TRBV7-2; D gene: .; clone size: .; J gene: TRBJ2-1; CDR3 DNA: TGTGCCAGCAGCTCCGGACAGCCCCCTACCGATGAGCAGTTCTTC; CDR3 protein: CASSSGQPPTDEQFF
V gene: TRBV28; D gene: .; clone size: many; J gene: TRBJ1-5; CDR3 DNA: TGTGCCAGCAGTCCGACGGAGGTACGGCCCCAGCATTTT; CDR3 protein: CASSPTEVRPQHF
V gene: TRBV9; D gene: .; clone size: many; J gene: TRBJ2-5; CDR3 DNA: TGTGCCAGCAGCGTAGGGGTTAGCGCGGAGACCCAGTACTTC; CDR3 protein: CASSVGVSAETQYF
V gene: TRBV7-3; D gene: .; clone size: .; J gene: TRBJ2-7; CDR3 DNA: TGTGCCAGCAGCCAGGCGGGACAGACCTACGAGCAGTACTTC; CDR3 protein: CASSQAGQTYEQYF
V gene: TRBV7-9; D gene: .; clone size: many; J gene: TRBJ2-2; CDR3 DNA: TGTGCCAGCACTTTAAGTTTGACAGCCACCGGGGAGCTGTTTTTT; CDR3 protein: CASTLSLTATGELFF
V gene: TRBV29-1; D gene: TRBD1; clone size: .; J gene: TRBJ1-3; CDR3 DNA: TGCAGCGGGGGACAGACCCCTGGAAACACCATATATTTT; CDR3 protein: CSGGQTPGNTIYF
V gene: TRBV3-1; D gene: .; clone size: many; J gene: TRBJ1-1; CDR3 DNA: TGTGCCAGCAGCCCCTCCGACAGGACGGGCACTGAAGCTTTCTTT; CDR3 protein: CASSPSDRTGTEAFF
V gene: TRBV3-1; D gene: TRBD1; clone size: .; J gene: TRBJ2-3; CDR3 DNA: TGTGCCAGCAGCCTCCAACCCACAGGGGGCGAGACGCAGTATTTT; CDR3 protein: CASSLQPTGGETQYF
V gene: TRBV30; D gene: .; clone size: few; J gene: TRBJ1-1; CDR3 DNA: TGTGCCTGGGCGGAGCAGTTAAACACTGAAGCTTTCTTT; CDR3 protein: CAWAEQLNTEAFF
V gene: TRBV29-1; D gene: .; clone size: many; J gene: TRBJ1-3; CDR3 DNA: TGCAGCGTAGCGGGACATGGCTTCTCTGGAAACACCATATATTTT; CDR3 protein: CSVAGHGFSGNTIYF
V gene: TRBV7-2; D gene: .; clone size: many; J gene: TRBJ2-7; CDR3 DNA: TGTGCCAGCAGCTTCAGGACAGCCTCCTACGAGCAGTACTTC; CDR3 protein: CASSFRTASYEQYF
V gene: TRBV5-6; D gene: .; clone size: many; J gene: TRBJ1-2; CDR3 DNA: TGTGCCAGCAGCTCCACCGGGACAATTGGGAATGGCTACACCTTC; CDR3 protein: CASSSTGTIGNGYTF
V gene: TRBV7-9; D gene: .; clone size: many; J gene: TRBJ2-5; CDR3 DNA: TGTGCCAGCAGCTTAGTTGTAGCCGGAGAGACCCAGTACTTC; CDR3 protein: CASSLVVAGETQYF
V gene: TRBV7-9; D gene: .; clone size: many; J gene: TRBJ2-5; CDR3 DNA: TGTGCCAGCAGCCCGTACAGGGAAAAAGAGACCCAGTACTTC; CDR3 protein: CASSPYREKETQYF
V gene: TRBV12-3/TRBV12-4; D gene: .; clone size: .; J gene: TRBJ2-2; CDR3 DNA: TGTGCCAGCAGTTCCCCTTTTCTGGGGGACACCGGGGAGCTGTTTTTT; CDR3 protein: CASSSPFLGDTGELFF
V gene: TRBV5-5; D gene: .; clone size: few; J gene: TRBJ2-1; CDR3 DNA: TGTGCCAGCAGCTTGGCCATGGGCGGGGAGTCCTACGAGCAGTTCTTC; CDR3 protein: CASSLAMGGESYEQFF
V gene: TRBV25-1; D gene: TRBD1; clone size: .; J gene: TRBJ1-5; CDR3 DNA: TGTGCCAGCAGTGACCAACAGGGGGGCCGCAATCAGCCCCAGCATTTT; CDR3 protein: CASSDQQGGRNQPQHF
V gene: TRBV5-1; D gene: .; clone size: many; J gene: TRBJ1-3; CDR3 DNA: TGCGCCAGCAGCTTGGAGGGGAACTCTGGAAACACCATATATTTT; CDR3 protein: CASSLEGNSGNTIYF
V gene: TRBV20-1; D gene: TRBD1; clone size: many; J gene: TRBJ2-7; CDR3 DNA: TGCAGTGCACAACAGGGGGCCATCTCCTACGAGCAGTACTTC; CDR3 protein: CSAQQGAISYEQYF
V gene: TRBV5-1; D gene: TRBD2; clone size: .; J gene: TRBJ2-1; CDR3 DNA: TGCGCCAGCAGCTCGGGACTAGCGGGGGGTGACTCCTACAATGAGCAGTTCTTC; CDR3 protein: CASSSGLAGGDSYNEQFF
V gene: TRBV5-1; D gene: TRBD1; clone size: many; J gene: TRBJ1-1; CDR3 DNA: TGCGCCAGCAGCTTGCAACAGGGGGCTGAAGCTTTCTTT; CDR3 protein: CASSLQQGAEAFF
V gene: TRBV11-2; D gene: .; clone size: many; J gene: TRBJ1-3; CDR3 DNA: TGTGCCAGCAGCCCCCGGTTGGCCTCTGGAAACACCATATATTTT; CDR3 protein: CASSPRLASGNTIYF
V gene: TRBV5-6; D gene: .; clone size: many; J gene: TRBJ1-5; CDR3 DNA: TGTGCCAGCAGCTTGTCGTTTGGTACTCTCACCGCGGGTCAGCCCCAGCATTTT; CDR3 protein: CASSLSFGTLTAGQPQHF
V gene: TRBV12-3/TRBV12-4; D gene: TRBD1; clone size: many; J gene: TRBJ2-7; CDR3 DNA: TGTGCCAGCAGAGGGGGACAGGGGCTTTCCTACGAGCAGTACTTC; CDR3 protein: CASRGGQGLSYEQYF
V gene: TRBV12-3/TRBV12-4; D gene: .; clone size: few; J gene: TRBJ2-2; CDR3 DNA: TGTGCCAGCCCGAGGGAACCGAACACCGGGGAGCTGTTTTTT; CDR3 protein: CASPREPNTGELFF
V gene: TRBV5-1; D gene: .; clone size: many; J gene: TRBJ1-1; CDR3 DNA: TGCGCCGCCTCCCCGTGGACGGTGAAAATGGGCACTGAAGCTTTCTTT; CDR3 protein: CAASPWTVKMGTEAFF
V gene: TRBV6-1; D gene: .; clone size: many; J gene: TRBJ2-5; CDR3 DNA: TGTGCCAGCAGTGTAGGTTACTCAAAAGACTCCGAGTACCAAGAGACCCAGTACTTC; CDR3 protein: CASSVGYSKDSEYQETQYF
V gene: TRBV5-1; D gene: .; clone size: many; J gene: TRBJ2-1; CDR3 DNA: TGCGCCAGCAGAATTGGGCTAGGAGTCAATGAGCAGTTCTTC; CDR3 protein: CASRIGLGVNEQFF
V gene: TRBV5-1; D gene: .; clone size: many; J gene: TRBJ2-1; CDR3 DNA: TGCGCCAGCAGCCCGACGGAGGGAGCGGCTACCGGAAAGCAGTTCTTC; CDR3 protein: CASSPTEGAATGKQFF
V gene: TRBV5-1; D gene: .; clone size: many; J gene: TRBJ2-7; CDR3 DNA: TGCGCCAGCAGAGGACAGACCTCCTACGAGCAGTACTTC; CDR3 protein: CASRGQTSYEQYF
V gene: TRBV30; D gene: .; clone size: .; J gene: TRBJ2-1; CDR3 DNA: TGTGCCTGGAGCCCGGCATCAGGGCGGGATGAGCAGTTCTTC; CDR3 protein: CAWSPASGRDEQFF
V gene: TRBV5-1; D gene: .; clone size: .; J gene: TRBJ2-2; CDR3 DNA: TGCGCCAGCAGCCCGATACAGGGTCCCTCCGGGGAGCTGTTTTTT; CDR3 protein: CASSPIQGPSGELFF
V gene: TRBV28; D gene: .; clone size: few; J gene: TRBJ1-5; CDR3 DNA: TGTGCCAGCAAGGGGTCAGGGGCCAATCAGCCCCAGCATTTT; CDR3 protein: CASKGSGANQPQHF
V gene: TRBV6-1; D gene: .; clone size: many; J gene: TRBJ1-2; CDR3 DNA: TGTGCCAGCAGTCCAAACTATGGCTACACCTTC; CDR3 protein: CASSPNYGYTF